The 15 T cell receptor beta chains presented below share a single source sample, sequenced in a study of cytomegalovirus exposure and HLA in healthy donors. Assay used: immunoSEQ multiplex PCR; TCRdb lists only in-frame clones, some missing. In the table there are about 150,000 clones, 70% to 90% of which are singletons. The sample comprised PBMCs. These receptors all come from a man aged 18 to 29 in good health and CMV-seropositive.

V is TRBV9 and J is TRBJ1-5; D gene uncertain. Germline CDR1 is SGDLS and CDR2 is YYNGEE. V was pared by 3 bases and J by 1 base, with 11 bases between. The CDR3 spans 15 residues. CDR3: CASSDGLQSNQPQHF. The CDR3 bases are TGTGCCAGCAGCGACGGGTTGCAGAGCAATCAGCCCCAGCATTTT.

Details on this clone: Other nucleotide sequences in the sample specify the same CDR3. This chain uses TRBV15 with TRBJ2-5; 11 bases are shared with TRBD1. The junction had 2 bases not matched to a gene; V was cut back by 3 bases and J by 5 bases. CDR3 length: 14 amino acids. Germline CDR1 reads LNHNV; CDR2 reads YYDKDF (reference sequence). Written as DNA, the CDR3 is TGTGCCACCAGCAGGGACAGGGGGCAGGAGACCCAGTACTTC. Its protein product is CATSRDRGQETQYF.

This chain joins TRBV19 and TRBJ1-5; unclear D gene. Germline CDR1 reads LNHDA; CDR2 reads SQIVND (reference sequence). The CDR3 extends over 16 amino acids. Trimming removed 0 bases from V and 0 bases from J, with 9 bases in between. The CDR3 nucleotides are TGTGCCAGTAGTATAGAGGGCAGCTATAGCAATCAGCCCCAGCATTTT. It translates to CASSIEGSYSNQPQHF.

The chain uses TRBV28 and TRBJ2-7; TRBD1 is a possible D gene (5 bases). The CDR3 covers 11 residues. Looked up from germline, CDR1 is MDHEN and CDR2 is SYDVKM. V was shortened by 6 bases and J by 6 bases, with 9 bases between the two germline ends. The CDR3 region is CASRWGREQYF. CDR3 nucleotides: TGTGCCAGCAGATGGGGCCGCGAGCAGTACTTC.

This clone was observed a handful of times. The chain recombines TRBV30 with TRBJ1-4; a possible D gene is TRBD1 (5 bases). Germline V gene data show CDR1 as GTSNPN and CDR2 as SVGIG (reference sequence). Trimming cost V 0 bases and J 7 bases, with 15 bases left between them. The CDR3 is made up of 15 amino acids. CDR3 sequence (DNA): TGTGCCTGGAGTGTAAGGGGACTACCCGTTGAAAAACTGTTTTTT. It codes for CAWSVRGLPVEKLFF.

This rearrangement joins TRBV2 to TRBJ2-3; TRBD1 matches at 8 bases. Unmatched junction bases numbered 8, after V lost 4 bases and J lost 5 bases. The CDR3 runs to 15 residues. Germline values: CDR1 SNHLY, CDR2 FYNNEI. Here the CDR3 DNA reads TGTGCCAGCAGTGTTTCCAGGGGGCGAGGAGATACGCAGTATTTT. Translated: CASSVSRGRGDTQYF.

This chain uses TRBV19 with TRBJ2-3; 10 bases map to TRBD1. The CDR3 is made up of 15 amino acids. V lost 3 bases and J lost 7; bases outside the gene matches: 7. Germline V gives CDR1 LNHDA, CDR2 SQIVND (reference sequence). The CDR3 reads CASSILGTGEHTQYF. The CDR3 DNA reads TGTGCCAGTAGTATCCTAGGGACAGGGGAACATACGCAGTATTTT.

CDR3: CASDGRGGRTGELFF. The CDR3 nucleotides read TGTGCCAGCGATGGCCGGGGGGGCCGCACCGGGGAGCTGTTTTTT. The chain links TRBV6-1 to TRBJ2-2; 8 bases match TRBD2. In germline, CDR1 is MNHNS, CDR2 SASEGT. The CDR3 sequence is 15 residues long. V trimming: 8 bases; J trimming: 4 bases; junction bases outside the gene matches: 9.

In its sample, this clone was seen once. The rearrangement uses TRBV5-4 and TRBJ2-5; 8 bases match TRBD1. This CDR3 has 15 amino acids. J lost 4 bases, V lost 4 bases, and 9 bases had no gene match. CDR1 is SGHNT and CDR2 is YYREEE in the germline V gene (reference sequence). CDR3: CASSPWTGTRETQYF. The CDR3, as DNA: TGTGCCAGCAGCCCCTGGACAGGGACGAGAGAGACCCAGTACTTC.

V gene TRBV1 combines with J gene TRBJ2-1; TRBD2, the table's D call, was not compared with the DNA. TRBV1 is described as a pseudogene. The CDR3 extends over 17 amino acids. As DNA, the CDR3 is TGCACCAGCAGCCAAGATCTCGGCGGGGGAGTCTACAATGAGCAGTTCTTC. It translates to CTSSQDLGGGVYNEQFF.

The gene calls are TRBV4-3 and TRBJ2-5, with TRBD2 matching over 16 bases. This CDR3 is 16 amino acids long. Germline CDR1 and CDR2: LGHNA and YSLEER. V gave up 4 bases and J gave up 2 bases; unmatched junction bases: 1. The DNA for the CDR3 is TGCGCCAGCAGCCTGGGACTAGCGGGGGGGCAAGAGACCCAGTACTTC. Its protein product is CASSLGLAGGQETQYF.

This clone came up a few times. The CDR3 DNA sequence: TGTGCCAGCAGTGAGTCAGGGAACTATGGCTACACCTTC. As protein: CASSESGNYGYTF. The chain links TRBV6-1 to TRBJ1-2, with D perhaps matching TRBD1 (5 bases). The V gene's germline CDR1 is MNHNS and CDR2 SASEGT. Trimming cost V 3 bases and J 2 bases, with 7 bases left between them. The length of the CDR3 is 13 residues.

The rearrangement links TRBV18 to TRBJ2-7, with TRBD2 as a possible D gene (6 bases). The CDR3 is 16 residues long. CDR1 KGHSH and CDR2 LQKENI come from the germline V gene. Trimming removed 0 bases from V and 4 bases from J, with 16 bases in between. CDR3 sequence reads: CASSPPLSAGAYEQYF. The DNA of the CDR3 is TGTGCCAGCTCACCACCACTTTCAGCGGGCGCTTACGAGCAGTACTTC. The full variable domain, in which reference TRBV18 and TRBJ2-7 provide the parts outside the CDR3, is NAGVMQNPRHLVRRRGQEARLRCSPMKGHSHVYWYRQLPEEGLKFMVYLQKENIIDESGMPKERFSAEFPKEGPSILRIQQVVRGDSAAYFCASSPPLSAGAYEQYFGPGTRLTVT.

For this clone: A junction boundary mismatches the germline segment, possibly from a read error. The chain recombines TRBV18 with TRBJ2-5; 7 nucleotides line up with TRBD1. Germline V CDR1 and CDR2: KGHSH, LQKENI. The CDR3 is 15 amino acids. For the CDR3, the DNA is TGTGTCAGCTCGACAGGGACCCGAATTCAAGAGACCCAGTACTTC. Residues: CVSSTGTRIQETQYF.

The chain uses TRBV6-5 and TRBJ1-5; the D is unclear. CDR3 length: 14 residues. Trimming left V 3 bases short and J 6 bases short, with 12 bases between. CDR1 is MNHEY and CDR2 is SVGAGI in the germline V gene. The CDR3 DNA is TGTGCCAGCAGTTATGGAGGTTCCGGTCAGCCCCAGCATTTT. Encoded protein: CASSYGGSGQPQHF.